This TCR beta chain was sequenced during a study of blood T cell repertoires in COVID-19. About the research overall: The analysed material was cDNA or gDNA that came from T cells, B-cell-depleted T cells, or PBMCs.

Produced via immunoSEQ multiplex PCR; TCRdb's table is partial and in-frame only. Here the sample spans some 190,000 clones, 76% being singletons. Living in about two dozen US areas, the participants were between roughly 18 and 89 years of age. Assignment of participants to cohorts was predicated upon participant-reported clinical history. The origin of this receptor is a woman aged 50 to 60 with acute COVID-19. Sequencing was done on a sample of PBMCs or T cells enriched from blood (not recorded which).

The DNA for the CDR3 is TGCAGCGTGACCACCGGGACAGGGAGTAACTATGGCTACACCTTC. Amino acids: CSVTTGTGSNYGYTF. J is TRBJ1-2 and V is TRBV29-1, with 9 positions matching TRBD1. The CDR3 totals 15 residues. CDR1 is SQVTM and CDR2 is ANQGSEA in the germline V gene. V lost 6 bases to trimming and J lost 1 base; unmatched junction nucleotides: 9.